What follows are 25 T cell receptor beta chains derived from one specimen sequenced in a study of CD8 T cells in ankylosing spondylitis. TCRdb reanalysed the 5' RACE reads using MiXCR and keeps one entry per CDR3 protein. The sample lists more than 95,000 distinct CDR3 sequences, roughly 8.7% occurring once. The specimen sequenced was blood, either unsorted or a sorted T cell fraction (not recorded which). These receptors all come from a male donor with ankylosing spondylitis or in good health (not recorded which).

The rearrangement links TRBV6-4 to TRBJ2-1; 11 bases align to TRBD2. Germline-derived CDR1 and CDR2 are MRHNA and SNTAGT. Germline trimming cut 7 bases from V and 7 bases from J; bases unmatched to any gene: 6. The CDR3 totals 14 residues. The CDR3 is CASKRTSGRNEQFF. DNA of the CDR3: TGTGCCAGCAAACGGACTAGCGGGCGGAATGAGCAGTTCTTC.

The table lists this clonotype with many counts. The CDR3 here is CSAREDYEQYF. The DNA of the CDR3 is TGCAGTGCTAGAGAGGACTACGAGCAGTACTTC. The chain is built from TRBV20-1 and TRBJ2-7, with D unclear. Trimming took 0 bases from V and 3 from J, leaving 3 bases between them. CDR1 DFQATT and CDR2 SNEGSKA come from the germline V gene (reference sequence). The CDR3 runs to 11 residues.

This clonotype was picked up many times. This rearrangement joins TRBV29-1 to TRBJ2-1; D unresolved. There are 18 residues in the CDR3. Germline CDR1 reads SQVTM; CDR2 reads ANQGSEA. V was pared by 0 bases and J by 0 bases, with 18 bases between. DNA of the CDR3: TGCAGCGTTGAAGATCCGCAAAGATGGGTGAGCTCCTACAATGAGCAGTTCTTC. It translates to CSVEDPQRWVSSYNEQFF.

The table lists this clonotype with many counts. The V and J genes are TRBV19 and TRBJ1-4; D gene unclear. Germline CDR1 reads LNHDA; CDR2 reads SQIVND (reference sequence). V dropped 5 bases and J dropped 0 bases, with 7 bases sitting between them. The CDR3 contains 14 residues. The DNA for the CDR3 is TGTGCCAGTAGTCGGTCAGCAACTAATGAAAAACTGTTTTTT. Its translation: CASSRSATNEKLFF.

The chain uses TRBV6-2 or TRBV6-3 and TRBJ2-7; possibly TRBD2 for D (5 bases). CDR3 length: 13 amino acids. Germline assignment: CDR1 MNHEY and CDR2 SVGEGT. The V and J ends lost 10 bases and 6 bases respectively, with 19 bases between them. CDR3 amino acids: CATSPGESVEQYF. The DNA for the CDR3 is TGTGCCACCAGCCCCGGGGAGTCCGTCGAGCAGTACTTC.

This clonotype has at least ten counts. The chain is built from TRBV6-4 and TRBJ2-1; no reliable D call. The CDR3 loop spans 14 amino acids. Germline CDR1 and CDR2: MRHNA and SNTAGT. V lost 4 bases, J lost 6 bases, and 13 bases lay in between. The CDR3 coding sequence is TGTGCCAGCAGTGCGGACCCTCACCCCAATGAGCAGTTCTTC. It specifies CASSADPHPNEQFF.

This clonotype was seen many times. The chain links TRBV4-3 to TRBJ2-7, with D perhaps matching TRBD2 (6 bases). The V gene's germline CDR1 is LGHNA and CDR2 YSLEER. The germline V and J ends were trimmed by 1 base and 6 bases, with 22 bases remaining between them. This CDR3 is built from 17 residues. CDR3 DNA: TGCGCCAGCAGCCAAGTAGCTAGGGGAGGAGGATCGAGCGAGCAGTACTTC. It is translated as CASSQVARGGGSSEQYF.

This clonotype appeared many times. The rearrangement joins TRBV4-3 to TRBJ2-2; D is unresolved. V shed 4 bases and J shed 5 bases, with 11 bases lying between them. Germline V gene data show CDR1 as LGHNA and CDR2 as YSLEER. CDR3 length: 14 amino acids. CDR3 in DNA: TGCGCCAGCAGCCGCCAAGTCGAGACCGGGGAGCTGTTTTTT. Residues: CASSRQVETGELFF.

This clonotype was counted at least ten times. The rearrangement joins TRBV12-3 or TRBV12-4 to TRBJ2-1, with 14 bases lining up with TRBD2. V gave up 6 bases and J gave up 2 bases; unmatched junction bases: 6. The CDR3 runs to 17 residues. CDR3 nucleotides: TGTGCCAGCAGGGGACTAGCGGGAGAAGGGACCTACAATGAGCAGTTCTTC. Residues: CASRGLAGEGTYNEQFF.

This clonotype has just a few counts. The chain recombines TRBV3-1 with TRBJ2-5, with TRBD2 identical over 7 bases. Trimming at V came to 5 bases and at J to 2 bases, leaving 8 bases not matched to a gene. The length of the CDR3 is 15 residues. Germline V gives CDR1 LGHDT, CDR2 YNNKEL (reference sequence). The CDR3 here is CASSGSWGGQETQYF. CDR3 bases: TGTGCCAGCAGCGGCTCTTGGGGAGGGCAAGAGACCCAGTACTTC.

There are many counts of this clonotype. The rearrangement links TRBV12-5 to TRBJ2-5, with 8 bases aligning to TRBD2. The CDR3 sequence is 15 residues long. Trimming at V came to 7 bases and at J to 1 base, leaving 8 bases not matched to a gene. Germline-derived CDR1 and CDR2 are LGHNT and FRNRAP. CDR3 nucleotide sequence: TGTGCTAGTGCCCCGGGGGGGGGAGTCCAAGAGACCCAGTACTTC. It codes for CASAPGGGVQETQYF.

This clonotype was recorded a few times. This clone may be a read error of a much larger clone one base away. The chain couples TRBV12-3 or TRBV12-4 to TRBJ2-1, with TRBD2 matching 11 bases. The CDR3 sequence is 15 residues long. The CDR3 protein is CVSSSVAGGYNEQFF. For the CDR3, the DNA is TGTGTCAGCAGCTCGGTAGCGGGAGGGTACAATGAGCAGTTCTTC.

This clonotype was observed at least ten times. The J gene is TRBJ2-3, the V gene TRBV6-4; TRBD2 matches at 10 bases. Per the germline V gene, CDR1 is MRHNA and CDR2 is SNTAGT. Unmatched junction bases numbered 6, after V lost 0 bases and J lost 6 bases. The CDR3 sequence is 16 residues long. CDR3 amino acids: CASSDSTSGLRDTQYF. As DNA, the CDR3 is TGTGCCAGCAGTGACTCGACTAGCGGGCTACGGGATACGCAGTATTTT.

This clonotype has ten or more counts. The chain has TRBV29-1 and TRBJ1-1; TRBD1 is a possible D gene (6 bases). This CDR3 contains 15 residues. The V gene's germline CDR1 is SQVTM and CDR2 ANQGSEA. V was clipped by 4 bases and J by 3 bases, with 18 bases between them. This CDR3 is CSVVGPGGVDTEAFF. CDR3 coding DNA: TGCAGCGTTGTGGGCCCCGGGGGCGTAGACACTGAAGCTTTCTTT. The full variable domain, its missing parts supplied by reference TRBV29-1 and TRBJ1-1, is SAVISQKPSRDICQRGTSLTIQCQVDSQVTMMFWYRQQPGQSLTLIATANQGSEATYESGFVIDKFPISRPNLTFSTLTVSNMSPEDSSIYLCSVVGPGGVDTEAFFGQGTRLTVV.

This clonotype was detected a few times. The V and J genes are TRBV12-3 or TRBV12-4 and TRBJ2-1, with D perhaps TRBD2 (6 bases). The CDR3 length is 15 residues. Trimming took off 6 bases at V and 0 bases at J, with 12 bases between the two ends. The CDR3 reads CASRSSASSYNEQFF. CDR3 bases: TGTGCCAGCAGGTCTAGCGCCAGCTCCTACAATGAGCAGTTCTTC.

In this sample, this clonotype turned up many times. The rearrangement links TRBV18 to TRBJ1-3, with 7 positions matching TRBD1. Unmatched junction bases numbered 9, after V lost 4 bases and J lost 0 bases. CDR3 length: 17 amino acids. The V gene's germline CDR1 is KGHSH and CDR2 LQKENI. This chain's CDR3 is CASSQKGQDDSGNTIYF. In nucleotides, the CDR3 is TGTGCCAGCTCACAAAAAGGACAGGACGACTCTGGAAACACCATATATTTT.

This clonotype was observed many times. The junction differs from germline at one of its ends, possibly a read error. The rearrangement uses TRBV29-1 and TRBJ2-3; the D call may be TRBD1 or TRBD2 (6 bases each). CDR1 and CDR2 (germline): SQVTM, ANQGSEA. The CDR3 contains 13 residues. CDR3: CSVEEGGTDTQYF. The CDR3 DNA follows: TGCAGCGTTGAAGAGGGGGGCACGGATACGCAGTATTTT.

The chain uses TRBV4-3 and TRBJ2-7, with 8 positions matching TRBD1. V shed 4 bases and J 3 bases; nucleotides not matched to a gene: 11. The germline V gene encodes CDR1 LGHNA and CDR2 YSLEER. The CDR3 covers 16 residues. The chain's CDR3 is CASSRNRGSFGYEQYF. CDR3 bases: TGCGCCAGCAGCCGAAACAGGGGGTCTTTCGGCTACGAGCAGTACTTC.

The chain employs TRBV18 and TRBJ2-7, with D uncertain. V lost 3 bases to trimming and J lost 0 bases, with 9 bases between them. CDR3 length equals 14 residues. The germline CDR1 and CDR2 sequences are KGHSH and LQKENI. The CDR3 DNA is TGTGCCAGCTCACCCGCCAGGAACTCCTACGAGCAGTACTTC. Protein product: CASSPARNSYEQYF. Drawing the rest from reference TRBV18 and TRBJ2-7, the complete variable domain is NAGVMQNPRHLVRRRGQEARLRCSPMKGHSHVYWYRQLPEEGLKFMVYLQKENIIDESGMPKERFSAEFPKEGPSILRIQQVVRGDSAAYFCASSPARNSYEQYFGPGTRLTVT.

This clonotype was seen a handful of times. The CDR3: CASSLASLGRHTGELFF. For the CDR3, the DNA is TGTGCCAGCAGCTTGGCTTCACTGGGGCGGCACACCGGGGAGCTGTTTTTT. The chain is built from TRBV5-5 and TRBJ2-2; the D gene is possibly TRBD1 (5 bases). Germline V gene lookup returns CDR1 SGHKS and CDR2 YYEKEE (reference sequence). This CDR3 region has 17 residues. V was pared by 0 bases and J by 3 bases, with 15 bases between. The full variable domain, completed using reference TRBV5-5 and TRBJ2-2, is DAGVTQSPTHLIKTRGQQVTLRCSPISGHKSVSWYQQVLGQGPQFIFQYYEKEERGRGNFPDRFSARQFPNYSSELNVNALLLGDSALYLCASSLASLGRHTGELFFGEGSRLTVL.

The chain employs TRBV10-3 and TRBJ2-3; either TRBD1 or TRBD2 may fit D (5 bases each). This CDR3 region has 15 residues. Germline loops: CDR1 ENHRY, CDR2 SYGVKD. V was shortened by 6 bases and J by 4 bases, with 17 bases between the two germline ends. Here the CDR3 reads CAIRMGRLRADTQYF. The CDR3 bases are TGTGCCATCAGGATGGGACGGCTCAGGGCAGATACGCAGTATTTT.

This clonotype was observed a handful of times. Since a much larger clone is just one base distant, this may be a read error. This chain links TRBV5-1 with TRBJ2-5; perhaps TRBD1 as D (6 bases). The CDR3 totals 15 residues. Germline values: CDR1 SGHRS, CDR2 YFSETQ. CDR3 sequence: CTSSSQGLSFETQYF. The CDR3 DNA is TGCACCAGCAGTTCTCAGGGGTTGTCTTTTGAGACCCAGTACTTC.

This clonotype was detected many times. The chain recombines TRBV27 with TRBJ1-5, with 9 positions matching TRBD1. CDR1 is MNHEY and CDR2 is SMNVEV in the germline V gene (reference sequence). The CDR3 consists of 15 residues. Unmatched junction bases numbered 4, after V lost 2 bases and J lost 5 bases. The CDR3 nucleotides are TGTGCCAGCAGTTTACAACAGGGGGCGCATCAGCCCCAGCATTTT. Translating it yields CASSLQQGAHQPQHF.

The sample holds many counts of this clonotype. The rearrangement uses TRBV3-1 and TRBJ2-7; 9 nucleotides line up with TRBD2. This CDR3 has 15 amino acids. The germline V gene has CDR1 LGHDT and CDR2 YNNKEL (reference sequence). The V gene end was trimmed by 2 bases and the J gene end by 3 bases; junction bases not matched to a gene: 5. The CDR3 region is CASSQRLAGFYEQYF. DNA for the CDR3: TGTGCCAGCAGCCAAAGGCTAGCGGGGTTCTACGAGCAGTACTTC.

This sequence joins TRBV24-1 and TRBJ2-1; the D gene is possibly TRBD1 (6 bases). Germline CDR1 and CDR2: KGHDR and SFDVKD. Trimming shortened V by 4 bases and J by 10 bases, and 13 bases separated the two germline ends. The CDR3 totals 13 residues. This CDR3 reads CATSDSNRVEQFF. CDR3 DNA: TGTGCCACCAGTGACTCGAACAGGGTAGAGCAGTTCTTC.